The 32 T cell receptor beta chains below were found in one sample sequenced in a study of blood T cell repertoires in COVID-19. Method: immunoSEQ multiplex PCR; TCRdb's copy keeps in-frame clones and lacks some. The sample shows roughly 400,000 clones, roughly 87% of them seen only once. Sequenced input: PBMCs or T cells enriched from blood (not recorded which). The receptors stem from a man younger than 35 who had recovered from COVID-19.

This chain joins TRBV30 and TRBJ2-2; tentatively, D is TRBD2 (5 bases). The CDR3 is 16 residues long. Germline CDR1 is GTSNPN and CDR2 is SVGIG (reference sequence). Trimming stripped 0 bases from V and 7 bases from J, with 18 bases between. In DNA form, the CDR3 reads TGTGCCTGGAGTGTAACCGGACTCACCCGGGGCGGGGAGCTGTTTTTT. This codes for CAWSVTGLTRGGELFF.

V gene TRBV6-6 combines with J gene TRBJ1-1; TRBD1 might be the D (6 bases). This CDR3 spans 17 amino acids. Germline V gene data show CDR1 as MNHNY and CDR2 as SVGAGI (reference sequence). V shed 5 bases and J shed 1 base, with 20 bases lying between them. CDR3 nucleotide sequence: TGTGCCAGCAGTCCTCCGCAGACAGGCCCAAAGAACACTGAAGCTTTCTTT. Translation: CASSPPQTGPKNTEAFF.

J is TRBJ1-1 and V is TRBV28; D uncertain. Germline V gene lookup returns CDR1 MDHEN and CDR2 SYDVKM. The CDR3 extends over 15 amino acids. The V gene lost 5 bases and the J gene lost 2 bases, with 15 bases spanning the gap. The CDR3 bases are TGTGCCAGCAGTCCAGCTAGCATTAAAAACACTGAAGCTTTCTTT. It translates to CASSPASIKNTEAFF.

The chain has TRBV9 and TRBJ2-3; 12 positions match TRBD2. The CDR3 loop spans 17 amino acids. With V trimmed by 0 bases and J by 3 bases, 5 bases remained unmatched. Germline CDR1 and CDR2: SGDLS and YYNGEE. The CDR3: CASSVGLAGGGTDTQYF. The DNA for the CDR3 is TGTGCCAGCAGCGTAGGGCTAGCGGGAGGGGGTACAGATACGCAGTATTTT.

V usage is TRBV11-2 and J usage is TRBJ1-6; 8 bases align to TRBD1. This CDR3 spans 14 amino acids. With V trimmed by 2 bases and J by 13 bases, 7 bases remained unmatched. The germline V gene has CDR1 SGHAT and CDR2 FQNNGV. CDR3 in amino acids: CASSLLQGARPLHF. The CDR3 DNA reads as TGTGCCAGCAGCTTACTTCAGGGGGCGCGCCCCCTCCACTTT.

V usage is TRBV27 and J usage is TRBJ1-2, with D uncertain. Trimming pared 5 bases from V and 4 bases from J, leaving 17 bases between. Germline CDR1 is MNHEY and CDR2 is SMNVEV (reference sequence). There are 15 residues in the CDR3. The CDR3 coding sequence is TGTGCCAGCAGTCCGGTACTAGGAGGGCTCTATGGCTACACCTTC. Its protein product is CASSPVLGGLYGYTF.

In this sample, this clone turned up once. The chain combines TRBV19 with TRBJ1-3, with D tentatively TRBD1 (5 bases). V was pared by 7 bases and J by 3 bases, with 16 bases between. The CDR3 totals 15 residues. Germline CDR1 is LNHDA and CDR2 is SQIVND (reference sequence). The CDR3: CASTDSPIYGNTIYF. The CDR3 DNA reads TGTGCCAGTACCGACAGCCCAATCTATGGAAACACCATATATTTT.

The V call is TRBV14, the J call TRBJ1-2, with TRBD1 matching over 8 bases. The CDR3 length is 12 residues. With V trimmed by 8 bases and J by 4 bases, 3 bases remained unmatched. CDR1 is SGHDN, CDR2 FVKESK, per germline. In DNA form, the CDR3 reads TGTGCCAGCGGACAGGGAAGCTATGGCTACACCTTC. It encodes CASGQGSYGYTF.

J is TRBJ2-6 and V is TRBV3-1 (or the pseudogene TRBV3-2), with D possibly TRBD2 on 5 matching bases. The CDR3 is 16 residues long. V was shortened by 3 bases and J by 4 bases, with 13 bases between the two germline ends. Germline assignment: CDR1 LGHDT and CDR2 YNNKEL (reference sequence). Written as DNA, the CDR3 is TGTGCCAGCAGCCAGAGGGCTGGTTTAGGGGCCAACGTCCTGACTTTC. Its protein product is CASSQRAGLGANVLTF.

The chain links TRBV11-2 to TRBJ2-5, with 7 bases fitting TRBD2. Germline values: CDR1 SGHAT, CDR2 FQNNGV. V lost 1 base, J lost 4 bases, and 9 bases stayed unmatched. This CDR3 comprises 16 residues. The CDR3: CASSLGGRALRETQYF. The CDR3 coding sequence is TGTGCCAGCAGCTTAGGGGGGAGGGCCTTGAGAGAGACCCAGTACTTC.

This clone was seen a single time. The V and J genes are TRBV3-1 (or the pseudogene TRBV3-2) and TRBJ2-2, with 8 bases fitting TRBD2. There are 16 residues in the CDR3. Germline lookup yields CDR1 LGHDT and CDR2 YNNKEL (reference sequence). Trimming at V came to 2 bases and at J to 5 bases, leaving 7 bases not matched to a gene. CDR3: CASSQIGTRGTGELFF. The CDR3 bases are TGTGCCAGCAGCCAAATTGGGACTAGAGGTACCGGGGAGCTGTTTTTT.

The V gene is TRBV27, the J gene TRBJ1-4; 7 bases align to TRBD1. Germline V CDR1 and CDR2: MNHEY, SMNVEV (reference sequence). The ends lost 6 bases at V and 7 bases at J; junction bases unmatched: 2. The CDR3 is 12 residues long. CDR3 amino acids: CASSRGSEKLFF. The DNA for the CDR3 is TGTGCCAGCAGCAGGGGGAGTGAAAAACTGTTTTTT.

The DNA of the CDR3 is TGTGCCATCAGTGTCGGGAGAGATCAAGAGACCCAGTACTTC. Its translation: CAISVGRDQETQYF. This chain connects TRBV10-3 to TRBJ2-5; the D gene is possibly TRBD2 (6 bases). V dropped 4 bases and J dropped 2 bases, with 11 bases sitting between them. Germline loops: CDR1 ENHRY, CDR2 SYGVKD. The CDR3 runs to 14 residues.

The chain employs TRBV7-2 and TRBJ2-1, with D tentatively TRBD2 (5 bases). This CDR3 spans 13 amino acids. Trimming shortened V by 1 base and J by 16 bases, and 17 bases separated the two germline ends. Germline assignment: CDR1 SGHTA and CDR2 FQGNSA. The CDR3 bases are TGTGCCAGCAGCTTAGGGAGGTCCAAGAGCCCCTTCTTC. This codes for CASSLGRSKSPFF.

This chain joins TRBV7-9 and TRBJ2-3; D call uncertain. Germline CDR1 reads SEHNR; CDR2 reads FQNEAQ (reference sequence). Trimming stripped 3 bases from V and 0 bases from J, with 10 bases between. This CDR3 spans 15 amino acids. The CDR3: CASSFRSQSTDTQYF. Written as DNA, the CDR3 is TGTGCCAGCAGCTTTAGGAGCCAGAGCACAGATACGCAGTATTTT.

The CDR3 loop is CASTVPSSGSYNEQFF. DNA for the CDR3: TGTGCCAGCACCGTCCCCTCTAGCGGCTCCTACAATGAGCAGTTCTTC. J is TRBJ2-1 and V is TRBV5-5; the match to TRBD2 covers 7 bases. CDR1 SGHKS and CDR2 YYEKEE come from the germline V gene (reference sequence). The CDR3 runs 16 residues. V lost 6 bases to trimming and J lost 0 bases; unmatched junction nucleotides: 9.

As for this clone: In the same sample, other DNA sequences code for this CDR3. The chain joins TRBV3-1 (or the pseudogene TRBV3-2) to TRBJ1-2, with D possibly being TRBD1 (5 bases). Trimming removed 4 bases at V and 7 bases at J, with 10 bases between. This CDR3 contains 12 residues. Germline CDR1 and CDR2: LGHDT and YNNKEL (reference sequence). For the CDR3, the DNA is TGTGCCAGCAGCCCTCGGGGGTCTGGCTACACCTTC. This sequence encodes CASSPRGSGYTF.

V usage is TRBV5-1 and J usage is TRBJ2-3; D possibly corresponds to TRBD2 (6 bases). V was trimmed by 4 bases and J by 2 bases, leaving 11 bases between them. The CDR3 is 14 amino acids. CDR1 is SGHRS and CDR2 is YFSETQ in the germline V gene. CDR3 bases: TGCGCCAGCAGCCGACGGGAGTACACAGATACGCAGTATTTT. Its protein is CASSRREYTDTQYF.

The chain carries TRBV10-3 and TRBJ1-2; unclear D gene. The length of the CDR3 is 14 residues. The germline CDR1 and CDR2 sequences are ENHRY and SYGVKD. Trimming took 0 bases from V and 6 from J, leaving 11 bases between them. CDR3 region: CAISESRGRDGYTF. DNA of the CDR3: TGTGCCATCAGTGAGTCGCGGGGTCGGGATGGCTACACCTTC.

This clone was seen more than once but under ten times. The rearrangement joins TRBV5-8 to TRBJ2-1; 11 bases fit TRBD1. This CDR3 has 15 amino acids. V was clipped by 2 bases and J by 7 bases; unmatched bases: 5. Germline V CDR1 and CDR2: SGHTS, YDEGEE. This chain's CDR3 is CASSFGQGALNEQFF. The CDR3 DNA reads TGTGCCAGCAGCTTCGGACAGGGGGCTCTGAATGAGCAGTTCTTC.

The chain is built from TRBV2 and TRBJ2-2; 8 bases fit TRBD1. Germline CDR1 reads SNHLY; CDR2 reads FYNNEI. The CDR3 loop spans 14 amino acids. J was trimmed by 4 bases and V by 9 bases; bases with no gene match: 7. The CDR3 coding sequence is TGTGCCAGGACAGGGGCTCGGGGCACCGGGGAGCTGTTTTTT. As protein: CARTGARGTGELFF.

The chain employs TRBV15 and TRBJ2-7; 8 bases map to TRBD1. The length of the CDR3 is 18 residues. V shed 0 bases, J shed 3 bases, and the junction held 13 bases outside the gene matches. Germline V CDR1 and CDR2: LNHNV, YYDKDF (reference sequence). The CDR3 loop is CATSRERWMDRVSYEQYF. The CDR3 region has the DNA TGTGCCACCAGCAGAGAGAGGTGGATGGACAGGGTAAGCTACGAGCAGTACTTC.

The chain recombines TRBV7-8 with TRBJ1-2; TRBD1 matches at 7 bases. CDR3 length: 13 amino acids. Germline CDR1 is SGHVS and CDR2 is FQNEAQ. V was clipped by 5 bases and J by 8 bases; unmatched bases: 8. This CDR3 is CASSLSDRRGYTF. The CDR3, as DNA: TGTGCCAGCAGCCTTTCGGACAGGCGCGGCTACACCTTC.

The table lists this clone with a count of one. The rearrangement joins TRBV28 to TRBJ2-7; D not resolved. This CDR3 comprises 11 residues. Germline V gene sequence: CDR1 MDHEN, CDR2 SYDVKM. Trimming took off 5 bases at V and 4 bases at J, with 6 bases between the two ends. In DNA form, the CDR3 reads TGTGCCAGCAGTGACTCGTACGAGCAGTACTTC. Translated: CASSDSYEQYF.

The chain links TRBV6-5 to TRBJ2-7; weak D call: TRBD1 (6 bases). This CDR3 region has 15 residues. Germline assignment: CDR1 MNHEY and CDR2 SVGAGI. V lost 6 bases, J lost 7 bases, and 22 bases lay in between. The CDR3 nucleotides read TGTGCCAGCAGGGAGGACAGATTTCTCCTTTGGGAGCAGTACTTC. Protein: CASREDRFLLWEQYF.

The chain carries TRBV3-1 (or the pseudogene TRBV3-2) and TRBJ2-1, with 10 nucleotides matching TRBD2. CDR1 is LGHDT and CDR2 is YNNKEL in the germline V gene (reference sequence). The trim removed 2 bases at V and 8 bases at J, leaving 6 bases unmatched. The CDR3 totals 15 residues. The CDR3 nucleotides are TGTGCCAGCAGCCAAACCTTGAGCGGGAGGGATGAGCAGTTCTTC. This translates into CASSQTLSGRDEQFF.

This sequence joins TRBV3-1 (or the pseudogene TRBV3-2) and TRBJ2-1; D is possibly TRBD2 (6 bases). V was cut by 1 base and J by 9 bases, with 10 bases left in between. Germline assignment: CDR1 LGHDT and CDR2 YNNKEL (reference sequence). This CDR3 has 13 residues. The CDR3 is CASSQVLASEQFF. In DNA form, the CDR3 reads TGTGCCAGCAGCCAAGTACTAGCAAGTGAGCAGTTCTTC.

This chain links TRBV9 with TRBJ2-2; 7 nucleotides match TRBD1. The length of the CDR3 is 15 residues. Germline CDR1 and CDR2: SGDLS and YYNGEE. The J segment lost 4 bases and the V segment lost 3 bases, leaving 6 bases of the junction unmatched. CDR3 DNA sequence: TGTGCCAGCAGCGCCGACAGGGCGAGCACCGGGGAGCTGTTTTTT. It yields the protein CASSADRASTGELFF.

This chain connects TRBV2 to TRBJ1-2; TRBD1 matches 7 bases. The germline CDR1 and CDR2 sequences are SNHLY and FYNNEI. The CDR3 sequence is 14 residues long. J gave up 0 bases and V 6 bases, and 4 bases lay outside the gene matches. CDR3 amino acids: CASRRQGTNYGYTF. The CDR3 bases are TGTGCCAGCAGAAGACAGGGCACTAACTATGGCTACACCTTC.

This clone has just one count. The chain carries TRBV3-1 (or the pseudogene TRBV3-2) and TRBJ2-7; TRBD2 aligns across 12 bases. Germline-derived CDR1 and CDR2 are LGHDT and YNNKEL (reference sequence). CDR3 length equals 16 residues. Trimming removed 5 bases from V and 4 bases from J; junction bases left unmatched: 9. CDR3 DNA sequence: TGTGCCAGCAGCTATTTCCCCGGGACTAGCGGGTACGAGCAGTACTTC. This gives the protein CASSYFPGTSGYEQYF.

The V call is TRBV11-2, the J call TRBJ1-3, with 9 bases that match TRBD1. Germline V gene sequence: CDR1 SGHAT, CDR2 FQNNGV. CDR3 length: 16 residues. V was clipped by 5 bases and J by 2 bases; unmatched bases: 7. The CDR3 DNA reads as TGTGCCAGCAGCGTCGGGACAGGGAGGACTGGAAACACCATATATTTT. Translated, it gives CASSVGTGRTGNTIYF.

The chain couples TRBV5-1 to TRBJ1-2; tentatively, D is TRBD1 (5 bases). Trimming took 1 base from V and 0 from J, leaving 13 bases between them. This CDR3 comprises 16 residues. The V gene's germline CDR1 is SGHRS and CDR2 YFSETQ. In DNA, the CDR3 is TGCGCCAGCAGCTTGAACGTTGCGGGGGCTAACTATGGCTACACCTTC. It encodes CASSLNVAGANYGYTF.